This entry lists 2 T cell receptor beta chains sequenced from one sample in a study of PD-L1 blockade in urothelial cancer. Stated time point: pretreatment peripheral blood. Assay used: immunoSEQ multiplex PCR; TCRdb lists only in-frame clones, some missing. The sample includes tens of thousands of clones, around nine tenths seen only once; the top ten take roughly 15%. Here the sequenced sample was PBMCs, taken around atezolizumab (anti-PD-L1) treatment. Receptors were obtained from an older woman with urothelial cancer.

CDR3 in amino acids: CASSSGTTNYEQYF. CDR3 in DNA: TGTGCCAGCAGCTCCGGGACTACTAACTACGAGCAGTACTTC. The chain couples TRBV7-2 to TRBJ2-7; 7 bases align to TRBD2. The ends lost 4 bases at V and 3 bases at J; junction bases unmatched: 6. Germline assignment: CDR1 SGHTA and CDR2 FQGNSA. The CDR3 runs to 14 residues. The entire variable domain, with the rest obtained from reference TRBV7-2 and TRBJ2-7, is as follows: GAGVSQSPSNKVTEKGKDVELRCDPISGHTALYWYRQSLGQGLEFLIYFQGNSAPDKSGLPSDRFSAERTGGSVSTLTIQRTQQEDSAVYLCASSSGTTNYEQYFGPGTRLTVT.

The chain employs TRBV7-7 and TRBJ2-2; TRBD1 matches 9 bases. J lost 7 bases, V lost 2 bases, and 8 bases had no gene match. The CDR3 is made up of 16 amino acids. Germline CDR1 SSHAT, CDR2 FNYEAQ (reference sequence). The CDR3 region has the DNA TGTGCCAGCAGCTTATTTGGGACAGGGATCGGCGGGGAGCTGTTTTTT. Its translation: CASSLFGTGIGGELFF.